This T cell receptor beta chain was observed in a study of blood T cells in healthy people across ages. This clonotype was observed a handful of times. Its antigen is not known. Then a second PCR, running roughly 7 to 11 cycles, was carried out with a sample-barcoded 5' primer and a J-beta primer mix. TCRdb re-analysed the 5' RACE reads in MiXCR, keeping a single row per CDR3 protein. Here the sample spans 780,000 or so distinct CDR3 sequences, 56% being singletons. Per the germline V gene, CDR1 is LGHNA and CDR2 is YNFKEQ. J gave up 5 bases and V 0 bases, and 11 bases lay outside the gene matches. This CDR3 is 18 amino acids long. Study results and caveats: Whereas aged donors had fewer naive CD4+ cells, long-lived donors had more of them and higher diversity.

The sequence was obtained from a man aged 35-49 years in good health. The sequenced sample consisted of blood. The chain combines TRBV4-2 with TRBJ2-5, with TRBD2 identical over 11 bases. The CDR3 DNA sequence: TGTGCCAGCAGCCAAGACTTGGCTAGCGGGAGGTCGGAGGAGACCCAGTACTTC. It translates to CASSQDLASGRSEETQYF.